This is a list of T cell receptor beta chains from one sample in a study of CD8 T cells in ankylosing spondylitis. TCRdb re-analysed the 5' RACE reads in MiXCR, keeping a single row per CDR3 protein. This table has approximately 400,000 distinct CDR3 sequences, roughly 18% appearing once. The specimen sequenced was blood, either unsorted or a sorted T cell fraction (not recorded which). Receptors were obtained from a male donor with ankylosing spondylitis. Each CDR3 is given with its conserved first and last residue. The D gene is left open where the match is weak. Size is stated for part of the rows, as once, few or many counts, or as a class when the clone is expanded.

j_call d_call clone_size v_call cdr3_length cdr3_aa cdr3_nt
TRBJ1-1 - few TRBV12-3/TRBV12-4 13 CASSSNRNTEAFF TGTGCCAGCAGTTCCAATAGGAACACTGAAGCTTTCTTT
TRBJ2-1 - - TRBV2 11 CASSEMSGQFF TGTGCCAGCAGTGAAATGTCTGGACAGTTCTTC
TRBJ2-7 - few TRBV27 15 CASSLSLRGAYEQYF -
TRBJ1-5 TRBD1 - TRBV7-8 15 CASSLEGRGVQPQHF TGTGCCAGCAGCTTAGAAGGCAGGGGGGTTCAGCCCCAGCATTTT
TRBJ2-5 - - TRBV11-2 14 CASSPLQYQETQYF TGTGCCAGCAGCCCACTGCAGTACCAAGAGACCCAGTACTTC
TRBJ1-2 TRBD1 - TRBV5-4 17 CASSLAMTGALVYGYTF TGTGCCAGCAGCTTGGCTATGACAGGGGCTTTGGTCTATGGCTACACCTTC
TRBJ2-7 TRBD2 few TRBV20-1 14 CSALRASGGDEQYF TGCAGTGCCCTCCGGGCTAGCGGGGGGGACGAGCAGTACTTC
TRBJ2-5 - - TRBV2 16 CASSDQGSPKRETQYF TGTGCCAGCAGTGATCAGGGTTCCCCGAAGAGGGAGACCCAGTACTTC
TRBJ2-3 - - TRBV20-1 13 CSASRESTDTQYF TGCAGTGCTAGCAGGGAGAGCACAGATACGCAGTATTTT
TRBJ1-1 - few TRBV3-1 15 CASSQGSADNTEAFF TGTGCCAGCAGCCAAGGGTCGGCGGATAACACTGAAGCTTTCTTT
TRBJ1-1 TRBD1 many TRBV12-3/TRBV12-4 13 CASILTGGTEAFF TGTGCCAGCATCCTGACAGGGGGCACTGAAGCTTTCTTT
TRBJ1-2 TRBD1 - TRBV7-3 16 CASLQPGQEYLYGYTF TGTGCCAGCCTCCAACCGGGACAGGAATACCTCTATGGCTACACCTTC
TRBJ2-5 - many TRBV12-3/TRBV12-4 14 CASSYQQGRETQYF TGTGCCAGCAGTTATCAACAGGGAAGGGAGACCCAGTACTTC
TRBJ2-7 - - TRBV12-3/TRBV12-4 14 CASSRGGDSYEQYF TGTGCCAGCAGCAGGGGGGGAGACTCCTACGAGCAGTACTTC
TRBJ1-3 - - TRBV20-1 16 CSARDSREPSGNTIYF TGCAGTGCTAGAGATAGCAGGGAACCATCTGGAAACACCATATATTTT
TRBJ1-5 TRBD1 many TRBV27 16 CASSRETGGYGQPQHF TGTGCCAGCAGTCGAGAGACAGGGGGCTATGGACAGCCCCAGCATTTT
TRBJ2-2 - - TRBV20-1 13 CSASYRNTGELFF TGCAGTGCTAGTTACAGGAACACCGGGGAGCTGTTTTTT
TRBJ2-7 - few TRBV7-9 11 CASSSEVEQYF TGTGCCAGCAGCTCGGAGGTCGAGCAGTACTTC
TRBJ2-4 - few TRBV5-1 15 CASSLGDRPGDIQYF TGCGCCAGCAGCTTGGGGGACCGCCCAGGGGACATTCAGTACTTC
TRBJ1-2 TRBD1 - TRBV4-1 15 CASSQTGTGIYGYTF TGCGCCAGCAGCCAAACCGGGACAGGGATCTATGGCTACACCTTC
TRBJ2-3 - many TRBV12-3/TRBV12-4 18 CASSLNRFAEGTTDTQYF TGTGCCAGCAGTTTAAATCGATTTGCGGAGGGGACCACAGATACGCAGTATTTT
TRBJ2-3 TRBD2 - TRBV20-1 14 CSALSSGKADTQYF TGCAGTGCCCTTTCTAGCGGGAAGGCAGATACGCAGTATTTT
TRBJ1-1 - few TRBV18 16 CASSRGGTAMNTEAFF TGTGCCAGCTCACGTGGTGGTACAGCCATGAACACTGAAGCTTTCTTT
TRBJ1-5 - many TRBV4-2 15 CASSQGDISNQPQHF TGTGCCAGCAGCCAAGGGGACATCAGCAATCAGCCCCAGCATTTT
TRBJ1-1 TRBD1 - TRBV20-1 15 CSAKDRVFYGGEAFF TGCAGTGCAAAGGACAGGGTATTTTATGGCGGTGAAGCTTTCTTT
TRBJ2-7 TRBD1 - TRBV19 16 CASSRDSQGVSYEQYF TGTGCCAGTAGCCGTGATTCTCAGGGGGTGTCCTACGAGCAGTACTTC
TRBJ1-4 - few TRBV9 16 CASSVESGATNEKLFF TGTGCCAGCAGCGTGGAAAGTGGAGCAACTAATGAAAAACTGTTTTTT
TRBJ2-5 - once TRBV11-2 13 CASSLMGGGTQYF TGTGCCAGCAGCTTAATGGGAGGAGGGACCCAGTACTTC
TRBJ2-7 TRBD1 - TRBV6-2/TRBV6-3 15 CASSRRTGGFYEQYF TGTGCCAGCAGCCGCAGGACAGGGGGCTTCTACGAGCAGTACTTC
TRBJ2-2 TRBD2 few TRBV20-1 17 CSASRPSGRAGTGELFF TGCAGTGCTAGCCGTCCTAGCGGGAGGGCCGGGACCGGGGAGCTGTTTTTT
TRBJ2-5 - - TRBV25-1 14 CASSGSEGWETQYF TGTGCCAGCAGTGGGTCCGAGGGTTGGGAGACCCAGTACTTC
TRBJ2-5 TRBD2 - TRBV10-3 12 CATSGGDETQYF TGTGCCACTAGCGGGGGGGACGAGACCCAGTACTTC
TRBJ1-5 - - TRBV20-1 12 CSALTSNQPQHF TGCAGTGCGTTAACTAGCAATCAGCCCCAGCATTTT
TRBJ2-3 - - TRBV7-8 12 CASRIQGDTQYF TGTGCCAGCAGAATCCAAGGGGATACGCAGTATTTT
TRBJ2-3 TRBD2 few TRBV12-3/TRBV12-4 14 CASRRAPGGDTQYF TGTGCCAGCAGACGAGCCCCCGGGGGGGATACGCAGTATTTT
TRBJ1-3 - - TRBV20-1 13 CSARQASGNTIYF TGCAGTGCTAGACAGGCCAGCGGAAACACCATATATTTT
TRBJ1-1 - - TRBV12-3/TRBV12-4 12 CASSGMNTEAFF TGTGCCAGCAGTGGCATGAACACTGAAGCTTTCTTT
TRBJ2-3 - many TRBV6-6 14 CASSYWMDPDTQYF TGTGCCAGCAGTTACTGGATGGACCCAGATACGCAGTATTTT
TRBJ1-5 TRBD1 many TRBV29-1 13 CSVVEGAGQPQHF TGCAGCGTTGTTGAGGGGGCTGGTCAGCCCCAGCATTTT
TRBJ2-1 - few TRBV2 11 CASSEREEQFF TGTGCCAGCAGTGAAAGGGAAGAGCAGTTCTTC
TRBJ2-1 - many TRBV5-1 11 CASSLEEEQFF TGCGCCAGCAGCTTGGAAGAGGAGCAGTTCTTC
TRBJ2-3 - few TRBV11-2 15 CASSLTSLGTDTQYF TGTGCCAGCAGCTTAACTAGCTTAGGTACAGATACGCAGTATTTT
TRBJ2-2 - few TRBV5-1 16 CASSPNPGQNTGELFF TGCGCCAGCAGCCCCAACCCGGGACAGAACACCGGGGAGCTGTTTTTT